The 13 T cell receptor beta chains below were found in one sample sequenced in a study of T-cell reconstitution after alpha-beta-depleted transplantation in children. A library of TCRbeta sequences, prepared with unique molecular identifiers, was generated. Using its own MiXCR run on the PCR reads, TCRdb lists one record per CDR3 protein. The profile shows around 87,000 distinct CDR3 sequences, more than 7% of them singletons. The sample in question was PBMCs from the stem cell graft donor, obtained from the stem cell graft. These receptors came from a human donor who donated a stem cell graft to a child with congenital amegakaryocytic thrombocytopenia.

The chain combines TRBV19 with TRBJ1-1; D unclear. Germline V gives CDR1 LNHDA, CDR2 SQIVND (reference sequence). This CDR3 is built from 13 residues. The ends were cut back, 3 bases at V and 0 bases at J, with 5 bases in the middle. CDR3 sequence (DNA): TGTGCCAGTAGTATTTCCGTGAACACTGAAGCTTTCTTT. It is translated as CASSISVNTEAFF. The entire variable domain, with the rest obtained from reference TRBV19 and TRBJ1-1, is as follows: DGGITQSPKYLFRKEGQNVTLSCEQNLNHDAMYWYRQDPGQGLRLIYYSQIVNDFQKGDIAEGYSVSREKKESFPLTVTSAQKNPTAFYLCASSISVNTEAFFGQGTRLTVV.

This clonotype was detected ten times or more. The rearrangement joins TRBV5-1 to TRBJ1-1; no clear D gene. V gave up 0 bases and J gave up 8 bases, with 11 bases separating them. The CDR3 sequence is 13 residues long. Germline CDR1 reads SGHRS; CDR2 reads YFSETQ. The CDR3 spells CASSLAVGKEAFF. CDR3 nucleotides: TGCGCCAGCAGCTTGGCGGTAGGGAAAGAAGCTTTCTTT.

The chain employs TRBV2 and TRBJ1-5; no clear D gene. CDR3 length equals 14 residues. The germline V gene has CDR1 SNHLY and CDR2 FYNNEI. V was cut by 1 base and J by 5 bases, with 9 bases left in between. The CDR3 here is CASSEEQPHQPQHF. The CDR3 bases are TGTGCCAGCAGTGAAGAGCAGCCACATCAGCCCCAGCATTTT. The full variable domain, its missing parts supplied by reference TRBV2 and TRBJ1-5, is EPEVTQTPSHQVTQMGQEVILRCVPISNHLYFYWYRQILGQKVEFLVSFYNNEISEKSEIFDDQFSVERPDGSNFTLKIRSTKLEDSAMYFCASSEEQPHQPQHFGDGTRLSIL.

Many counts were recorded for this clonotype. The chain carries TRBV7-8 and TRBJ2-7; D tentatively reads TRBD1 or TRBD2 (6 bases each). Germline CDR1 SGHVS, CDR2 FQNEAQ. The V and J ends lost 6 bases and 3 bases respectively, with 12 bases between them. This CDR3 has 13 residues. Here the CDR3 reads CASRRDNFYEQYF. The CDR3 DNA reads TGTGCCAGCAGGCGGGACAACTTCTACGAGCAGTACTTC.

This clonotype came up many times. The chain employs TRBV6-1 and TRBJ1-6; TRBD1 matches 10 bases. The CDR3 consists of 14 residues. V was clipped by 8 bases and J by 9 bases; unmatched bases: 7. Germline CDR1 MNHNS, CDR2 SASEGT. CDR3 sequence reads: CASGTRDRGSPLHF. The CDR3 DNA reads TGTGCCAGCGGAACAAGGGACAGGGGTTCACCCCTCCACTTT.

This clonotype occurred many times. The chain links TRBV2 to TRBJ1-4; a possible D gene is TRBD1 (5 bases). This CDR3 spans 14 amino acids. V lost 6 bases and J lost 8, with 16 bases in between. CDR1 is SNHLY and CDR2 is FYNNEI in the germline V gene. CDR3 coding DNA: TGTGCCAGCAGAGCCGGGACGGGAGGAGAAAAACTGTTTTTT. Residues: CASRAGTGGEKLFF.

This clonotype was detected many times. This CDR3 reads CSLNGASGHNEQFF. The CDR3, as DNA: TGCAGTCTCAATGGGGCTAGCGGACACAATGAGCAGTTCTTC. J is TRBJ2-1 and V is TRBV29-1; TRBD2 matches at 7 bases. Germline CDR1 is SQVTM and CDR2 is ANQGSEA. The CDR3 consists of 14 residues.

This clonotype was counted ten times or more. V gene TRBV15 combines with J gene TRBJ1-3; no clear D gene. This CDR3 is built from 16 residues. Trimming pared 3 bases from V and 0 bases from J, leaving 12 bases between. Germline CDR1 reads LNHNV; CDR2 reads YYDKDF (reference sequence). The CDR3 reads CATSSPASSSGNTIYF. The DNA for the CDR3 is TGTGCCACCAGCAGTCCGGCTTCGAGCTCTGGAAACACCATATATTTT.

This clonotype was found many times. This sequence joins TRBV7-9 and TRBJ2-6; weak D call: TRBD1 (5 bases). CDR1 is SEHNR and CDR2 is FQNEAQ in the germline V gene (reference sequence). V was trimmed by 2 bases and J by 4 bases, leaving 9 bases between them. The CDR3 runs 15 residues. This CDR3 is CASSLSTDGANVLTF. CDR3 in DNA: TGTGCCAGCAGCTTATCGACAGACGGGGCCAACGTCCTGACTTTC.

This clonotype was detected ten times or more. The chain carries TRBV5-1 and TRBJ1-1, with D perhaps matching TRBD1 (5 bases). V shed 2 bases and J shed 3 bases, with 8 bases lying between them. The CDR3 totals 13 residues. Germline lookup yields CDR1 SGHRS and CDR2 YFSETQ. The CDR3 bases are TGCGCCAGCAGCTTATCGGGGGACACTGAAGCTTTCTTT. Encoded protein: CASSLSGDTEAFF.

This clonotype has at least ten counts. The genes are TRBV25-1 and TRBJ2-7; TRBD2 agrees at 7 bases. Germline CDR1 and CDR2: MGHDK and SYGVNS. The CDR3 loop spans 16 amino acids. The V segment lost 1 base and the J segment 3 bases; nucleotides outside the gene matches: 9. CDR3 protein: CASSESGGGLDYEQYF. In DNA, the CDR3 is TGTGCCAGCAGTGAATCGGGTGGCGGACTAGACTACGAGCAGTACTTC.

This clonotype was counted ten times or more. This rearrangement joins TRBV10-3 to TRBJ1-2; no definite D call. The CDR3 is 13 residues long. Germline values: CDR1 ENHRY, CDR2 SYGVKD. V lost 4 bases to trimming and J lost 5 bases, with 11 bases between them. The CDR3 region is CAISGAPEYGYTF. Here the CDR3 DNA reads TGTGCCATCAGTGGTGCTCCGGAGTATGGCTACACCTTC.

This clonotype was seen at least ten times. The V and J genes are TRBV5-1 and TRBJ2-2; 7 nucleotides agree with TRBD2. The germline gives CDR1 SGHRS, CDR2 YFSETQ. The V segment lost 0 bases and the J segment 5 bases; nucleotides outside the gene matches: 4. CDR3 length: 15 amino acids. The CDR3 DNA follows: TGCGCCAGCAGCTTGGCCGGGGAGGGGACCGGGGAGCTGTTTTTT. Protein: CASSLAGEGTGELFF.